Shown below are 21 T cell receptor beta chains from a single sample sequenced in a study of cytomegalovirus exposure and HLA in healthy donors. Profiled with immunoSEQ multiplex PCR; TCRdb holds only in-frame clones, not every one. The table has 90,000 to 130,000 clones, around 95% seen once; the top ten hold under 0.75%. Sequencing used PBMCs. These receptors originate from a woman aged 18-29 years in good health and CMV-seronegative.

The genes are TRBV4-1 and TRBJ2-1, with a possible D match to TRBD1 (6 bases). There are 16 residues in the CDR3. V lost 1 base and J lost 0, with 10 bases in between. Germline CDR1 is MGHRA and CDR2 is YSYEKL. The CDR3 loop reads CASSQGQASSYNEQFF. CDR3 coding DNA: TGCGCCAGCAGCCAAGGACAGGCCAGCTCCTACAATGAGCAGTTCTTC.

The gene calls are TRBV21-1 and TRBJ1-5; the table's D call, TRBD1, was not checked against the DNA. TRBV21-1 represents a pseudogene. The CDR3 is made up of 15 amino acids. Here the CDR3 DNA reads TGTGCCAGCAGCTCGGGCAGGGCCGGTTGTCAGCCCCAGCATTTT. Protein product: CASSSGRAGCQPQHF.

The chain uses TRBV2 and TRBJ1-2; TRBD1 is a possible D gene (6 bases). CDR3 length equals 13 residues. V was pared by 3 bases and J by 4 bases, with 9 bases between. Germline CDR1 is SNHLY and CDR2 is FYNNEI. This CDR3 reads CASSDGGAYGYTF. The DNA for the CDR3 is TGTGCCAGCAGTGACGGGGGGGCCTATGGCTACACCTTC.

CDR3 amino acids: CASSLAGNYEQYF. The CDR3 bases are TGTGCCAGCAGCTTAGCGGGGAACTACGAGCAGTACTTC. The rearrangement uses TRBV27 and TRBJ2-7, with 8 bases fitting TRBD2. V trimming: 6 bases; J trimming: 3 bases; junction bases outside the gene matches: 4. This CDR3 is built from 13 residues. The germline CDR1 and CDR2 sequences are MNHEY and SMNVEV (reference sequence).

The V gene is TRBV4-3, the J gene TRBJ1-2; the D gene is possibly TRBD1 (6 bases). This CDR3 has 15 amino acids. Germline loops: CDR1 LGHNA, CDR2 YSLEER. V was shortened by 4 bases and J by 1 base, with 13 bases between the two germline ends. CDR3 nucleotides: TGCGCCAGCAGCCGCGACAGGCCATATAACTATGGCTACACCTTC. It specifies CASSRDRPYNYGYTF.

The V gene is TRBV27, the J gene TRBJ2-7, with no clear D. Germline CDR1 is MNHEY and CDR2 is SMNVEV (reference sequence). V was trimmed by 4 bases and J by 5 bases, leaving 15 bases between them. There are 14 residues in the CDR3. CDR3 nucleotide sequence: TGTGCCAGCAGTTCCTCCGCGGTGTATAACGAGCAGTACTTC. Its protein is CASSSSAVYNEQYF.

The chain joins TRBV28 to TRBJ1-5, with a possible D match to TRBD1 (6 bases). Germline V gene lookup returns CDR1 MDHEN and CDR2 SYDVKM. Between the trimmed V and J ends, which lost 4 bases and 6 bases, there was a span of 16 bases. The CDR3 is made up of 15 amino acids. The CDR3 protein is CASSSQGLWGQPQHF. The CDR3 DNA follows: TGTGCCAGCAGTTCACAGGGATTGTGGGGTCAGCCCCAGCATTTT.

J is TRBJ2-7 and V is TRBV7-2, with D uncertain. V was cut by 3 bases and J by 4 bases, with 10 bases left in between. CDR1 and CDR2 (germline): SGHTA, FQGNSA. The CDR3 sequence is 13 residues long. The DNA of the CDR3 is TGTGCCAGCAGCTTCCGGTTGGTGTACGAGCAGTACTTC. It codes for CASSFRLVYEQYF.

The V and J genes are TRBV28 and TRBJ1-1; D call uncertain. Germline V gives CDR1 MDHEN, CDR2 SYDVKM. V lost 2 bases, J lost 8 bases, and 6 bases lay in between. The length of the CDR3 is 11 residues. CDR3 sequence: CASSLGREAFF. The CDR3 DNA reads TGTGCCAGCAGTTTAGGCAGAGAAGCTTTCTTT.

CDR3: CASRANRLAGTDTQYF. CDR3 coding DNA: TGTGCCAGCAGGGCAAATCGACTAGCGGGCACAGATACGCAGTATTTT. J is TRBJ2-3 and V is TRBV7-3; 9 bases map to TRBD2. This CDR3 comprises 16 residues. V was clipped by 6 bases and J by 1 base; unmatched bases: 8. Germline V gene lookup returns CDR1 SGHTA and CDR2 FQGTGA.

Only one count was recorded for this clone. The gene calls are TRBV6-1 and TRBJ2-1; 10 bases match TRBD1. The CDR3 has 15 residues. Germline CDR1 reads MNHNS; CDR2 reads SASEGT. The ends lost 3 bases at V and 7 bases at J; junction bases unmatched: 6. CDR3: CASSDGTGVWNEQFF. CDR3 DNA: TGTGCCAGCAGTGATGGGACAGGGGTTTGGAATGAGCAGTTCTTC.

The gene calls are TRBV6-5 and TRBJ2-7, with D possibly being TRBD2 (5 bases). Trimming shortened V by 5 bases and J by 6 bases, and 17 bases separated the two germline ends. From germline, CDR1 is MNHEY and CDR2 SVGAGI. The CDR3 length is 14 residues. CDR3 protein: CASSRTSFSAEQYF. The CDR3 region has the DNA TGTGCCAGCAGTAGGACTTCCTTTAGTGCCGAGCAGTACTTC.

The V gene is TRBV4-2, the J gene TRBJ1-2, with D unclear. Germline assignment: CDR1 LGHNA and CDR2 YNFKEQ. The CDR3 is 16 residues long. Trimming removed 2 bases from V and 8 bases from J, with 21 bases in between. CDR3 nucleotide sequence: TGTGCCAGCAGCCAAAAGGCCCTCAGGAACGGAAACGGCTACACCTTC. It translates to CASSQKALRNGNGYTF.

The chain joins TRBV6-1 to TRBJ1-2; TRBD1 agrees at 8 bases. V shed 4 bases and J 4 bases; nucleotides not matched to a gene: 8. The CDR3 consists of 15 residues. Per germline, CDR1 MNHNS and CDR2 SASEGT. CDR3: CASSALTGTGYGYTF. The CDR3 DNA follows: TGTGCCAGCAGTGCCTTAACCGGGACAGGCTATGGCTACACCTTC.

This clone was counted a single time. V and J are TRBV6-1 and TRBJ2-7; a possible D gene is TRBD1 (6 bases). Trimming took off 5 bases at V and 0 bases at J, with 11 bases between the two ends. The CDR3 is 14 residues long. CDR1 is MNHNS, CDR2 SASEGT, per germline. The CDR3 loop reads CASSQRGSSYEQYF. In DNA form, the CDR3 reads TGTGCCAGCAGTCAGAGGGGGAGCTCCTACGAGCAGTACTTC.

Written as DNA, the CDR3 is TGTGCCAGCTCACCCGGGGAGGGGCTGACGAATCAGCCCCAGCATTTT. This encodes CASSPGEGLTNQPQHF. This sequence joins TRBV18 and TRBJ1-5; TRBD1 might be the D (5 bases). Germline CDR1 and CDR2: KGHSH and LQKENI. V lost 3 bases, J lost 4 bases, and 16 bases lay in between. The CDR3 is 16 amino acids.

The chain combines TRBV7-8 with TRBJ2-5, with 10 nucleotides matching TRBD2. V lost 5 bases and J lost 0; bases outside the gene matches: 12. The CDR3 totals 18 residues. Germline loops: CDR1 SGHVS, CDR2 FQNEAQ. CDR3 sequence: CASSPTVTGTSDQETQYF. CDR3 coding DNA: TGTGCCAGCAGCCCCACAGTAACCGGGACTAGCGACCAAGAGACCCAGTACTTC. The whole variable domain, filled in from reference TRBV7-8 and TRBJ2-5, reads GAGVSQSPRYKVAKRGQDVALRCDPISGHVSLFWYQQALGQGPEFLTYFQNEAQLDKSGLPSDRFFAERPEGSVSTLKIQRTQQEDSAVYLCASSPTVTGTSDQETQYFGPGTRLLVL.

J is TRBJ1-1 and V is TRBV4-3; 8 bases fit TRBD1. V gave up 2 bases and J gave up 4 bases; unmatched junction bases: 6. The germline V gene has CDR1 LGHNA and CDR2 YSLEER. The CDR3 contains 15 residues. For the CDR3, the DNA is TGCGCCAGCAGCCAAAGTCATCAGGGGGCCACTGAAGCTTTCTTT. This translates into CASSQSHQGATEAFF.

This clone occurred once. The rearrangement joins TRBV19 to TRBJ2-1; 7 bases are shared with TRBD2. V lost 6 bases, J lost 4 bases, and 0 bases stayed unmatched. This CDR3 contains 12 residues. Germline V gene sequence: CDR1 LNHDA, CDR2 SQIVND (reference sequence). CDR3 loop: CASSGGYNEQFF. The DNA for the CDR3 is TGTGCCAGTAGCGGGGGGTACAATGAGCAGTTCTTC.

The gene calls are TRBV27 and TRBJ1-6; no clear D. The CDR3 extends over 13 amino acids. Deletions cut 2 bases from V and 4 bases from J, with 3 bases between. Germline V lookup: CDR1 MNHEY, CDR2 SMNVEV (reference sequence). The CDR3 DNA reads TGTGCCAGCAGTTTAGAGTATAATTCACCCCTCCACTTT. This translates into CASSLEYNSPLHF.

The V and J genes are TRBV29-1 and TRBJ1-1, with D perhaps TRBD1 (5 bases). In germline, CDR1 is SQVTM, CDR2 ANQGSEA. CDR3 length: 14 amino acids. Trimming removed 6 bases from V and 4 bases from J, with 18 bases in between. The CDR3, as DNA: TGCAGCGTGCCTGCTGTACGGGGGAGCACTGAAGCTTTCTTT. This translates into CSVPAVRGSTEAFF. The full variable domain, rest sourced from reference TRBV29-1 and TRBJ1-1, is SAVISQKPSRDICQRGTSLTIQCQVDSQVTMMFWYRQQPGQSLTLIATANQGSEATYESGFVIDKFPISRPNLTFSTLTVSNMSPEDSSIYLCSVPAVRGSTEAFFGQGTRLTVV.